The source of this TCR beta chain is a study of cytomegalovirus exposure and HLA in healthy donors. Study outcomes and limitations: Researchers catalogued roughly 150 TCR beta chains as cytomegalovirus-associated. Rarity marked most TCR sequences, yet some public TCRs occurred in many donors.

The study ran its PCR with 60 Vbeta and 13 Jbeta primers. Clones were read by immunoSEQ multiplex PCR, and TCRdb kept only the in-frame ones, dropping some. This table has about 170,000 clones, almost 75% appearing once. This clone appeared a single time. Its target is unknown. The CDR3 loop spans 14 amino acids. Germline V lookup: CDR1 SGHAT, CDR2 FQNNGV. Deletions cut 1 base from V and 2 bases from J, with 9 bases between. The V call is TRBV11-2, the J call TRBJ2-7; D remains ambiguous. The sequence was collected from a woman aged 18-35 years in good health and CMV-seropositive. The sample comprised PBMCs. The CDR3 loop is CASSLGWLAYEQYF. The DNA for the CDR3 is TGTGCCAGCAGCTTAGGCTGGCTTGCCTACGAGCAGTACTTC.